Each of the 5 T cell receptor beta chains below was sequenced from the same sample in a study of cytomegalovirus exposure and HLA in healthy donors. PCR was performed using 60 Vbeta and 13 Jbeta primers. Profiling relied on immunoSEQ multiplex PCR, and the TCRdb table lists in-frame clones only, not all of them. This sample has 95,000 to 150,000 clones; around three fifths occur once, and the top ten carry more than 6.5%. Sample: PBMCs. These receptors all come from a woman between 40 and 55 years old in good health and CMV-seropositive.

This clone was counted between two and nine times. The J gene is TRBJ2-7, the V gene TRBV2; D remains unclear. Germline assignment: CDR1 SNHLY and CDR2 FYNNEI. Trimming stripped 5 bases from V and 2 bases from J, with 7 bases between. The CDR3 contains 12 residues. In DNA form, the CDR3 reads TGTGCCAGCAGTACCACTCCCTACGAGCAGTACTTC. Translating it yields CASSTTPYEQYF.

The genes are TRBV7-2 and TRBJ1-5; TRBD1 might be the D (5 bases). Germline V gene lookup returns CDR1 SGHTA and CDR2 FQGNSA. The CDR3 has 16 residues. Trimming removed 0 bases at V and 1 base at J, with 10 bases between. Here the CDR3 reads CASSLAAGESNQPQHF. CDR3 sequence (DNA): TGTGCCAGCAGCTTAGCGGCGGGGGAGAGCAATCAGCCCCAGCATTTT.

The V and J genes are TRBV7-8 and TRBJ1-1, with D possibly TRBD1 on 6 matching bases. Germline CDR1 and CDR2: SGHVS and FQNEAQ. V was trimmed by 4 bases and J by 2 bases, leaving 11 bases between them. The CDR3 totals 14 residues. In DNA form, the CDR3 reads TGTGCCAGCAGCTCGACCAGGGGAAACACTGAAGCTTTCTTT. Translated, it gives CASSSTRGNTEAFF.

The chain recombines TRBV19 with TRBJ2-1, with TRBD2 matching 7 bases. The CDR3 extends over 16 amino acids. Germline V lookup: CDR1 LNHDA, CDR2 SQIVND (reference sequence). The junction had 14 bases not matched to a gene; V was cut back by 5 bases and J by 7 bases. CDR3 in DNA: TGTGCCAGTAGTCTCGGTGGGGCGGGAGCAAGAAATGAGCAGTTCTTC. It encodes CASSLGGAGARNEQFF.

A remark on this clone: The junction does not match germline at one end; this may be a read error. The rearrangement uses TRBV5-1 and TRBJ1-2, with TRBD1 matching over 8 bases. Germline V gene lookup returns CDR1 SGHRS and CDR2 YFSETQ. This CDR3 comprises 14 residues. CDR3 region: CASRTGVTNYGYPF. The CDR3, as DNA: TGCGCCAGCAGGACAGGGGTTACTAACTATGGCTACCCCTTC.